Below are 13 T cell receptor beta chains sequenced from a single sample in a study of cytomegalovirus exposure and HLA in healthy donors. PCR was performed using 60 Vbeta and 13 Jbeta primers. TCRdb's table, derived via immunoSEQ multiplex PCR, lists solely in-frame clones and lacks some. The repertoire holds some 130,000 clones, 79% seen once, with around 6.3% in the top ten. The material sequenced was PBMCs. The receptors shown here come from a man between 35 and 55 years old in good health and CMV-seropositive.

The chain is built from TRBV13 and TRBJ1-5; 9 nucleotides line up with TRBD1. The CDR3 runs 15 residues. The V segment lost 3 bases and the J segment 6 bases; nucleotides outside the gene matches: 6. CDR1 PRHDT and CDR2 FYEKMQ come from the germline V gene (reference sequence). Here the CDR3 reads CASSFGGTGSQPQHF. The CDR3 nucleotides are TGTGCCAGCAGCTTTGGCGGGACAGGGAGTCAGCCCCAGCATTTT.

V gene TRBV10-3 combines with J gene TRBJ1-1, with 7 bases that match TRBD1. After removal of 1 base from V and 6 bases from J, the junction contained 5 bases not matched to a gene. The CDR3 covers 14 residues. Per germline, CDR1 ENHRY and CDR2 SYGVKD. The CDR3 bases are TGTGCCATCAGTGAGTACGGGACAGAGGCTGAAGCTTTCTTT. Residues: CAISEYGTEAEAFF.

V gene TRBV27 combines with J gene TRBJ1-5; 8 bases are a match to TRBD1. CDR1 and CDR2 from the germline V gene are MNHEY and SMNVEV (reference sequence). Unmatched junction bases numbered 10, after V lost 5 bases and J lost 7 bases. The CDR3 runs to 15 residues. Here the CDR3 DNA reads TGTGCCAGCAGTCGCCAACAGGGGGGGGGACAGCCCCAGCATTTT. This sequence encodes CASSRQQGGGQPQHF.

This rearrangement joins TRBV6-5 to TRBJ2-7, with 7 bases that match TRBD1. V gave up 7 bases and J gave up 6 bases; unmatched junction bases: 12. The germline CDR1 and CDR2 sequences are MNHEY and SVGAGI. CDR3 length: 14 residues. The CDR3 sequence is CASIREAGGGEQYF. CDR3 coding DNA: TGTGCCAGCATCAGAGAAGCAGGGGGTGGCGAGCAGTACTTC.

The chain employs TRBV6-1 and TRBJ2-7; D may be TRBD2 (6 bases). Trimming took 4 bases from V and 0 from J, leaving 13 bases between them. Germline CDR1 and CDR2: MNHNS and SASEGT. The CDR3 extends over 15 amino acids. The CDR3 DNA reads TGTGCCAGCAGTGTTCAATGGGGGGACTCCTACGAGCAGTACTTC. It translates to CASSVQWGDSYEQYF.

Here the CDR3 reads CASSETASGSVVTDTQYF. The CDR3 DNA sequence: TGTGCCAGCAGTGAAACGGCTAGCGGGAGCGTAGTCACAGATACGCAGTATTTT. V and J are TRBV6-1 and TRBJ2-3; 10 nucleotides align to TRBD2. Germline V CDR1 and CDR2: MNHNS, SASEGT. CDR3 length: 18 amino acids. The ends lost 2 bases at V and 2 bases at J; junction bases unmatched: 10.

Worth noting for this clone: In the same sample, other DNA sequences code for this CDR3. V is TRBV2 and J is TRBJ2-3, with D tentatively TRBD2 (6 bases). V gave up 5 bases and J gave up 4 bases, with 16 bases separating them. Looked up from germline, CDR1 is SNHLY and CDR2 is FYNNEI. This CDR3 has 15 residues. CDR3 coding DNA: TGTGCCAGCAGTCTCAAGTGGCGGGAAGCAGATACGCAGTATTTT. Its protein is CASSLKWREADTQYF. The whole variable domain, remainder taken from reference TRBV2 and TRBJ2-3, is EPEVTQTPSHQVTQMGQEVILRCVPISNHLYFYWYRQILGQKVEFLVSFYNNEISEKSEIFDDQFSVERPDGSNFTLKIRSTKLEDSAMYFCASSLKWREADTQYFGPGTRLTVL.

CDR3 in amino acids: CASSYGNGYTF. DNA for the CDR3: TGTGCCAGCAGCTACGGGAATGGCTACACCTTC. This sequence joins TRBV7-9 and TRBJ1-2, with D hard to call. The germline V gene encodes CDR1 SEHNR and CDR2 FQNEAQ (reference sequence). V was trimmed by 4 bases and J by 6 bases, leaving 6 bases between them. The CDR3 extends over 11 amino acids.

V usage is TRBV2 and J usage is TRBJ1-1; 8 bases fit TRBD1. The V and J ends lost 5 bases and 11 bases, in that order; junction bases with no gene match: 16. The CDR3 has 15 residues. The germline CDR1 and CDR2 sequences are SNHLY and FYNNEI. The chain's CDR3 is CASSNYGQGLGAAFF. CDR3 nucleotide sequence: TGTGCCAGCAGTAACTACGGACAGGGATTAGGAGCGGCTTTCTTT.

This clone has more than one count but fewer than ten. The chain has TRBV5-1 and TRBJ2-7, with 10 bases identical to TRBD2. V lost 0 bases, J lost 5 bases, and 8 bases stayed unmatched. The CDR3 is 16 amino acids. Germline V CDR1 and CDR2: SGHRS, YFSETQ. CDR3 sequence reads: CASSLVPSGSRDEQYF. CDR3 sequence (DNA): TGCGCCAGCAGCTTGGTGCCTAGCGGGAGCAGGGACGAGCAGTACTTC.

The rearrangement joins TRBV13 to TRBJ2-5; 8 bases are shared with TRBD1. CDR1 is PRHDT and CDR2 is FYEKMQ in the germline V gene (reference sequence). The CDR3 is 16 amino acids. V shed 5 bases and J 0 bases; nucleotides not matched to a gene: 8. CDR3 protein: CASSIRQGSNQETQYF. CDR3 DNA sequence: TGTGCCAGCAGCATCCGACAGGGGTCGAACCAAGAGACCCAGTACTTC.

The gene calls are TRBV4-1 and TRBJ1-5; TRBD1 might be the D (6 bases). CDR1 MGHRA and CDR2 YSYEKL come from the germline V gene. The CDR3 length is 15 residues. V lost 2 bases, J lost 5 bases, and 13 bases lay in between. Here the CDR3 reads CASSQTGYRDQPQHF. The CDR3 DNA reads as TGCGCCAGCAGCCAAACGGGCTACAGGGATCAGCCCCAGCATTTT.

Here the CDR3 reads CASSPPGQGREKLFF. The CDR3 DNA sequence: TGTGCCAGCAGCCCCCCAGGACAGGGTCGCGAAAAACTGTTTTTT. V gene TRBV7-9 combines with J gene TRBJ1-4, with TRBD1 identical over 8 bases. The CDR3 contains 15 residues. Germline V gives CDR1 SEHNR, CDR2 FQNEAQ (reference sequence). V trimming: 5 bases; J trimming: 8 bases; junction bases outside the gene matches: 10.